This TCR beta chain was captured by sequencing in a study of blood T cell repertoires in COVID-19. Across the whole study: The samples span acute and convalescent COVID-19 from the United States, Italy and Spain.

Some clones are missing from TCRdb's copy, which holds only in-frame ones; the method was immunoSEQ multiplex PCR. The table includes about 380,000 clones, around 90% detected once. Those enrolled, adults aged 18 to 89 years, came from fewer than 25 US areas. Clinical history as reported by participants underpinned cohort assignment. Trimming removed 6 bases from V and 10 bases from J, with 13 bases in between. CDR3 size: 12 residues. Germline lookup yields CDR1 MNHEY and CDR2 SMNVEV (reference sequence). Sequencing used PBMCs or T cells enriched from blood (not recorded which). The sequence came from a woman aged 18-29 years who had recovered from COVID-19. The chain carries TRBV27 and TRBJ2-1; perhaps TRBD2 as D (6 bases). CDR3 in amino acids: CASSVFGREQFF. The CDR3 coding sequence is TGTGCCAGCAGCGTTTTTGGGAGGGAGCAGTTCTTC.